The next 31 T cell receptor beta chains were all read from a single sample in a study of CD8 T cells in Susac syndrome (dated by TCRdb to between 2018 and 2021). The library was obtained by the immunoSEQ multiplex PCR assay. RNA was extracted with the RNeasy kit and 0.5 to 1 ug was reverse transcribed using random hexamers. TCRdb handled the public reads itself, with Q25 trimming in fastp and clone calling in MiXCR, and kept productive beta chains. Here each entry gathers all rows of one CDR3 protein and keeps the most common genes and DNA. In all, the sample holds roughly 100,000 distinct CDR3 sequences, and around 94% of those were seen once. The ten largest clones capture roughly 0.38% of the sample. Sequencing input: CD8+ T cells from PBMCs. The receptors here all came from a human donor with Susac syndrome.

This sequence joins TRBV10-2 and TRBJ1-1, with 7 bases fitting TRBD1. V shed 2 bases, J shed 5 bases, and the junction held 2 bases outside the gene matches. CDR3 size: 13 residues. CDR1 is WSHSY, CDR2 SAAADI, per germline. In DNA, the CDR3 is TGCGCCAGCAGTGAGGGCAGGGGGACTGAAGCTTTCTTT. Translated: CASSEGRGTEAFF.

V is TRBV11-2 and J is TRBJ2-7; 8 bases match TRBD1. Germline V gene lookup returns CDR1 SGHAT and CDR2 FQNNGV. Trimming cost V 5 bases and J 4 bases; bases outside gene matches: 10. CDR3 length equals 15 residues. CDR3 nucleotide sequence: TGTGCCAGCAGCCCGACCCAGGGGGCTAGGTACGAGCAGTACTTC. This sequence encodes CASSPTQGARYEQYF.

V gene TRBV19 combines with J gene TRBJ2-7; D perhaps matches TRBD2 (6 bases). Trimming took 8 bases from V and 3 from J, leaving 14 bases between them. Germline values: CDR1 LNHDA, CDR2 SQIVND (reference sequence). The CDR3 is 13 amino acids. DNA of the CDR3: TGTGCCAGTGGGGGGTTCGGGAACTACGAGCAGTACTTC. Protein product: CASGGFGNYEQYF.

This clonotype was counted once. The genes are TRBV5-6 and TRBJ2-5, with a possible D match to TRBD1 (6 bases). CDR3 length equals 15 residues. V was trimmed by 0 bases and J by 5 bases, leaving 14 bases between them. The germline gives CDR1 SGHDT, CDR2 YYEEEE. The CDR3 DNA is TGTGCCAGCAGCTTGGGATCCGACAGGCGTGAGACCCAGTACTTC. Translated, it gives CASSLGSDRRETQYF.

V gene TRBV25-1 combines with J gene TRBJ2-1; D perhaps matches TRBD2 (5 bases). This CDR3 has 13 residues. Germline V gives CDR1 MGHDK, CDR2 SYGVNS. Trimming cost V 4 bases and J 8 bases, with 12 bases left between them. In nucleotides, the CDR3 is TGTGCCAGCAGTGTCCACGGGGTGGATGAGCAGTTCTTC. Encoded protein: CASSVHGVDEQFF.

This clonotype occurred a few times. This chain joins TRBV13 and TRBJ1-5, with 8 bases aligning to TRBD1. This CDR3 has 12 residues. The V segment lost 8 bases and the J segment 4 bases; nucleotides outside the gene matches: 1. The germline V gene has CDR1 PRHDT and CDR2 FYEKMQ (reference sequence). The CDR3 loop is CASRQGNQPQHF. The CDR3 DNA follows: TGTGCCAGCCGACAGGGGAATCAGCCCCAGCATTTT.

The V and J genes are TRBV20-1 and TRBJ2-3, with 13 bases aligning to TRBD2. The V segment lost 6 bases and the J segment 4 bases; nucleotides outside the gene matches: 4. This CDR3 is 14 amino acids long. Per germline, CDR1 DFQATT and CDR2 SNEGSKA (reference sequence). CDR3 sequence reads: CSAPGLAGADTQYF. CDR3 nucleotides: TGCAGTGCCCCCGGACTAGCGGGGGCAGATACGCAGTATTTT.

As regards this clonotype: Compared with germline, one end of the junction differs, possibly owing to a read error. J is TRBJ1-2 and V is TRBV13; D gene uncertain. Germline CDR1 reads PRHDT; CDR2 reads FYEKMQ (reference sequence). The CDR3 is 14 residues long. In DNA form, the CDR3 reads TGTGCCAGCAGCCTAGGACCCTCCGAGGATGGCTACACCTTC. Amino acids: CASSLGPSEDGYTF.

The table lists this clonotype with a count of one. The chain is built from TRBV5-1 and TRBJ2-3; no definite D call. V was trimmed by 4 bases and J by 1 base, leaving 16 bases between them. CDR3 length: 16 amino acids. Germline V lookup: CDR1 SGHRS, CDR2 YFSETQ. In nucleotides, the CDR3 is TGCGCCAGCAGCCTCCTCGACCCGGAGCGCACAGATACGCAGTATTTT. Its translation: CASSLLDPERTDTQYF.

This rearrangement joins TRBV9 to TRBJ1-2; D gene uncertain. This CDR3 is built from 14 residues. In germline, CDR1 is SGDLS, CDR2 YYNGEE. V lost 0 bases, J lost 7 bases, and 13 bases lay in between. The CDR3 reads CASSVATGSFGYTF. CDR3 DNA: TGTGCCAGCAGCGTAGCTACGGGGAGTTTTGGCTACACCTTC.

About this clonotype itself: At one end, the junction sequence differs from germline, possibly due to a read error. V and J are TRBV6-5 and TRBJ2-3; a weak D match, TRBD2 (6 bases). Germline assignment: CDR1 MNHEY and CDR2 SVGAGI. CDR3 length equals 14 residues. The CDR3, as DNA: TGTTCCAGCAGTTACGGCGGGGCCACAGATACGCAGTATTTT. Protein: CSSSYGGATDTQYF.

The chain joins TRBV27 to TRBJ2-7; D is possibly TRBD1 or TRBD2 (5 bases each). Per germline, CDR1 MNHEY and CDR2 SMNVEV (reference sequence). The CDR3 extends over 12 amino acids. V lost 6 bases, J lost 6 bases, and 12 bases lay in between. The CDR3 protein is CASSRGVGEQYF. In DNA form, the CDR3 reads TGTGCCAGCAGCCGAGGGGTGGGCGAGCAGTACTTC.

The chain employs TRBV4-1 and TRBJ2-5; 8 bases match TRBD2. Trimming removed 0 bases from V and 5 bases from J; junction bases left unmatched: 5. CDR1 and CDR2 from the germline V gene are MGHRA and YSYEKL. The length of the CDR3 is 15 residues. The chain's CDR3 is CASSQDSGGLETQYF. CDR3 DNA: TGCGCCAGCAGCCAAGATTCGGGGGGGTTGGAGACCCAGTACTTC.

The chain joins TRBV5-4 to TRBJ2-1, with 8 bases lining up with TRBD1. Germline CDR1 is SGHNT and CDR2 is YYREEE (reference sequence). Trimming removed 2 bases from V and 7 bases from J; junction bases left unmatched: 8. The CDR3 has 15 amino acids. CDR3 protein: CASSFVQGALNEQFF. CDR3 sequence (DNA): TGTGCCAGCAGCTTTGTCCAGGGGGCGTTGAATGAGCAGTTCTTC.

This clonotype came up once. For the CDR3, the DNA is TGTGCCAGCAGCTTGGCGTCAAACAATGAGCAGTTCTTC. Translation: CASSLASNNEQFF. The chain has TRBV5-6 and TRBJ2-1; D is undetermined. Germline V gene sequence: CDR1 SGHDT, CDR2 YYEEEE. V gave up 0 bases and J gave up 5 bases, with 6 bases separating them. The CDR3 is made up of 13 amino acids. Supplemented by reference TRBV5-6 and TRBJ2-1, the full variable domain reads DAGVTQSPTHLIKTRGQQVTLRCSPKSGHDTVSWYQQALGQGPQFIFQYYEEEERQRGNFPDRFSGHQFPNYSSELNVNALLLGDSALYLCASSLASNNEQFFGPGTRLTVL.

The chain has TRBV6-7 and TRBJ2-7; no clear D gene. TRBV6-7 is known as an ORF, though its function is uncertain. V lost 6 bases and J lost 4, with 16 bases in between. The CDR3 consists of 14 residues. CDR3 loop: CASSPKSFLYEQYF. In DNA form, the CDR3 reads TGTGCCAGCAGCCCTAAGAGCTTTCTGTACGAGCAGTACTTC.

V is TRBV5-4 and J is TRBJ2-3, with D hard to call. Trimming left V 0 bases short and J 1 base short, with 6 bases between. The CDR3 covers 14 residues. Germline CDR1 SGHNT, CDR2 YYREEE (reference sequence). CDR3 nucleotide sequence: TGTGCCAGCAGCTTGGCCTGGGGCACAGATACGCAGTATTTT. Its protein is CASSLAWGTDTQYF.

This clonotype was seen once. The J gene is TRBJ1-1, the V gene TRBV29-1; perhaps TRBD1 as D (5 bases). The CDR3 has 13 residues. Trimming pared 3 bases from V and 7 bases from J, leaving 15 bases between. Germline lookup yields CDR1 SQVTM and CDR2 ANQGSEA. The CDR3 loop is CSVEGDGFYEAFF. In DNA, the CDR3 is TGCAGCGTTGAGGGGGACGGATTTTATGAAGCTTTCTTT.

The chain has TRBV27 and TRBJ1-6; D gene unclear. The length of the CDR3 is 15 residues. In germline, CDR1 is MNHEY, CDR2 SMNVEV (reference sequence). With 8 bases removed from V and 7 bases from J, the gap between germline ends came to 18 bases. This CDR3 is CASGLNWAENSPLHF. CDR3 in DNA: TGTGCCAGCGGTCTAAACTGGGCCGAAAATTCACCCCTCCACTTT.

The CDR3 DNA is TGTGCCAGCAGCACAACGGACAGGGGCACTGAAGCTTTCTTT. Encoded protein: CASSTTDRGTEAFF. The chain recombines TRBV13 with TRBJ1-1, with 9 nucleotides matching TRBD1. The CDR3 extends over 14 amino acids. Germline values: CDR1 PRHDT, CDR2 FYEKMQ (reference sequence). V dropped 5 bases and J dropped 4; count of bases not matched to a gene: 5.

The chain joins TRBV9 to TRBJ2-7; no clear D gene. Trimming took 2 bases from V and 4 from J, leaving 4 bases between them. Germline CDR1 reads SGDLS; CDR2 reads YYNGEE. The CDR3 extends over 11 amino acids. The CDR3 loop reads CASSVGYEQYF. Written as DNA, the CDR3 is TGTGCCAGCAGCGTCGGGTACGAGCAGTACTTC.

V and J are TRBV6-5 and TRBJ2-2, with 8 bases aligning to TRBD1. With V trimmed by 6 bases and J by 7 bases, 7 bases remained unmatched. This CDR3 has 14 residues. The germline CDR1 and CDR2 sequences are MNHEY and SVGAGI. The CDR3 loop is CASSPGQVFGELFF. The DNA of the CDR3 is TGTGCCAGCAGCCCGGGACAGGTGTTCGGGGAGCTGTTTTTT.

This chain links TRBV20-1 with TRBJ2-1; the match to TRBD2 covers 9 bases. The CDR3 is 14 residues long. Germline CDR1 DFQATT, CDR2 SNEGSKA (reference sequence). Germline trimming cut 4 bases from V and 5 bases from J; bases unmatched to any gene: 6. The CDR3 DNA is TGCAGTGCTACCCTAGCGGGGATACACAATGAGCAGTTCTTC. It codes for CSATLAGIHNEQFF.

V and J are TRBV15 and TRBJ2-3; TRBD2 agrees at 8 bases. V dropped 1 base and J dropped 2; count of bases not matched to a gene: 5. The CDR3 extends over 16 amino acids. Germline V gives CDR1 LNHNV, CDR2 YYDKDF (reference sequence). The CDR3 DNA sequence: TGTGCCACCAGCAGAGTACGGGGGGGGGCCACAGATACGCAGTATTTT. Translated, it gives CATSRVRGGATDTQYF.

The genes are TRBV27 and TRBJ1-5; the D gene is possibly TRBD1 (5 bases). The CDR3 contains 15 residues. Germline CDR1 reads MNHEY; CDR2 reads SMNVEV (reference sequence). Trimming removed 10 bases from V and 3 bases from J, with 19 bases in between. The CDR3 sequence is CANTGAKGLNQPQHF. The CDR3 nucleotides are TGTGCCAACACCGGGGCGAAGGGCCTCAATCAGCCCCAGCATTTT.

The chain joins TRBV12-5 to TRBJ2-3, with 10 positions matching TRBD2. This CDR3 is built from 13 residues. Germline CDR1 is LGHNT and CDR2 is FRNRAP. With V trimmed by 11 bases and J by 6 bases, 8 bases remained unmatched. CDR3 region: CAGAGGNGDTQYF. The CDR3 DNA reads TGTGCTGGAGCGGGGGGGAACGGGGATACGCAGTATTTT.

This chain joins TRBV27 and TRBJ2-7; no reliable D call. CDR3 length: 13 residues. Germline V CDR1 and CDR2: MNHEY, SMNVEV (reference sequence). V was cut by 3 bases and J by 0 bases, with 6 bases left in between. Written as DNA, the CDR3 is TGTGCCAGCAGTTTCGTGGGCTCCTACGAGCAGTACTTC. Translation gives CASSFVGSYEQYF.

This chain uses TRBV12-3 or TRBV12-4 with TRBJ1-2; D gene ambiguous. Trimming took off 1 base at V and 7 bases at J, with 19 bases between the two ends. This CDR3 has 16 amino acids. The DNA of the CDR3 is TGTGCCAGCAGTTTAGGCTACAGAAGCCCGGAAGGTGGCTACACCTTC. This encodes CASSLGYRSPEGGYTF.

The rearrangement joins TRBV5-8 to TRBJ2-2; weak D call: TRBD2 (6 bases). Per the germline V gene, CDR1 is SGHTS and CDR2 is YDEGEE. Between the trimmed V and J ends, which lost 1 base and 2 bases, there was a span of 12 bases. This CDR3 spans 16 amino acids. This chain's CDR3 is CASSLLAGPNTGELFF. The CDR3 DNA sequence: TGTGCCAGCAGCTTGTTGGCGGGACCAAACACCGGGGAGCTGTTTTTT.

CDR3 sequence reads: CASGLNPSGGAWFF. CDR3 coding DNA: TGTGCTAGTGGTTTGAACCCTAGCGGGGGGGCTTGGTTCTTC. This chain links TRBV12-5 with TRBJ2-1, with 12 bases that match TRBD2. CDR1 and CDR2 from the germline V gene are LGHNT and FRNRAP. The CDR3 is 14 amino acids. Trimming at V came to 2 bases and at J to 15 bases, leaving 8 bases not matched to a gene. The full variable domain, with the rest looked up from reference TRBV12-5 and TRBJ2-1, is DARVTQTPRHKVTEMGQEVTMRCQPILGHNTVFWYRQTMMQGLELLAYFRNRAPLDDSGMPKDRFSAEMPDATLATLKIQPSEPRDSAVYFCASGLNPSGGAWFFGPGTRLTVL.

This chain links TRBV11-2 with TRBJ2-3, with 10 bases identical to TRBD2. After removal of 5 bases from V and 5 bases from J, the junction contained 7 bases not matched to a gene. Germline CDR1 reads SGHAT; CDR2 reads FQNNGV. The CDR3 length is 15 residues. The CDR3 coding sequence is TGTGCCAGCAGCCCCCCGACTAGCGGGCGAGATACGCAGTATTTT. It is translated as CASSPPTSGRDTQYF. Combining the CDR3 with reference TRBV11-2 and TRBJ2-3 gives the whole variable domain EAGVAQSPRYKIIEKRQSVAFWCNPISGHATLYWYQQILGQGPKLLIQFQNNGVVDDSQLPKDRFSAERLKGVDSTLKIQPAKLEDSAVYLCASSPPTSGRDTQYFGPGTRLTVL.